This T cell receptor beta chain was retrieved from a study of T cell repertoires in cytomegalovirus infection. Whole-study results and caveats: HLA-C-restricted CMV-specific TCR beta clonotypes were dominant in the ex vivo response.

This clonotype has a handful of counts. No antigen is known for it. TCRdb redid the calling of the reads with MiXCR, one entry per CDR3 protein. The sample shows about 490,000 distinct CDR3 sequences, more than 15% of them seen only once. Trimming took 6 bases from V and 2 from J; bases not matched to a gene: 12. CDR3 length equals 16 residues. Germline CDR1 and CDR2: MNHEY and SVGAGI. The clonotype originates from a human donor in good health (CMV status not recorded). Some clones in this sample may be carry-over from other donors' samples. Sequences were obtained from CD8+ T cells from PBMCs. The chain joins TRBV6-5 to TRBJ2-5, with TRBD2 matching 7 bases. The CDR3 sequence: CASSPGWLAEQETQYF. CDR3 in DNA: TGTGCCAGCAGCCCGGGGTGGCTAGCGGAGCAAGAGACCCAGTACTTC.